Sequencing of this T cell receptor (beta chain) was carried out in a study of blood T cell repertoires in COVID-19. The method was immunoSEQ multiplex PCR; TCRdb's version includes in-frame clones alone and lacks a portion of them. The data contain about 270,000 clones, approximately 86% of them seen just once; the ten biggest clones take up about 10%. This CDR3 region has 12 residues. Germline V gene lookup returns CDR1 PRHDT and CDR2 FYEKMQ (reference sequence). V was clipped by 2 bases and J by 5 bases, with 7 bases between them. The receptor was derived from a man aged 35-49 years who had recovered from COVID-19. The sample comprised peripheral blood. The rearrangement joins TRBV13 to TRBJ2-7; D is undetermined. The CDR3 loop reads CASSLKWHEQYF. CDR3 DNA sequence: TGTGCCAGCAGCTTAAAGTGGCACGAGCAGTACTTC.